The sequence of this T cell receptor beta chain was determined in a study of shared clonotypes between healthy human individuals. Study details: CD4 naive and CD4 memory each took three plates per donor, while CD8 naive took two and CD8 memory one.

About this clone itself: The antigen is not known.

Deep-level assay runs were performed. Genomic DNA belonging to each subset was distributed in equal measure over several immunoSEQ plates. The data were produced by immunoSEQ multiplex PCR, yet TCRdb's version contains in-frame clones alone and is incomplete. The sample lists approximately 2.5 million clones; 85% to 95% were seen once. Broader study findings: For naive CD4 cells, around 5.1% of clonotypes were shared across a handful of donors.

This sequence originates from a man in his late teens or twenties in good health. Sequenced: naive CD4+ T cells sorted from blood. Documented subset: CD45RA+ positively selected.

CDR3 DNA: TGTGCCAGCAGTTTGGGACTCAGGGAGACCCAGTACTTC. Protein product: CASSLGLRETQYF. This sequence joins TRBV7-6 and TRBJ2-5, with D possibly matching TRBD2 (6 bases). The CDR3 sequence is 13 residues long. The germline V gene has CDR1 SGHVS and CDR2 FNYEAQ. Trimming shortened V by 6 bases and J by 5 bases, and 13 bases separated the two germline ends. The full variable domain, in which reference TRBV7-6 and TRBJ2-5 provide the parts outside the CDR3, is GAGVSQSPRYKVTKRGQDVALRCDPISGHVSLYWYRQALGQGPEFLTYFNYEAQQDKSGLPNDRFSAERPEGSISTLTIQRTEQRDSAMYRCASSLGLRETQYFGPGTRLLVL.